The 30 T cell receptor beta chains below were found in one sample sequenced in a study of blood T cell repertoires in COVID-19. Clones were sequenced by immunoSEQ multiplex PCR, and TCRdb holds only the in-frame ones, with some missing. The table has under 300,000 clones, around four fifths seen once; the top ten hold roughly 1.9%. The sequenced material came from peripheral blood. The receptors derive from a young man who had recovered from COVID-19.

The chain carries TRBV7-8 and TRBJ1-5; a weak D match, TRBD1 (6 bases). Trimming shortened V by 1 base and J by 7 bases, and 11 bases separated the two germline ends. Germline loops: CDR1 SGHVS, CDR2 FQNEAQ. This CDR3 is 14 amino acids long. DNA for the CDR3: TGTGCCAGCAGCTTAGTTCAGGGGCAACAGCCCCAGCATTTT. Translation gives CASSLVQGQQPQHF.

For the CDR3, the DNA is TGCGCCACCTCACCGCGGGGGGCGGGGGGCAATGAGCAGTTCTTC. Encoded protein: CATSPRGAGGNEQFF. This sequence joins TRBV5-1 and TRBJ2-1, with 8 bases fitting TRBD2. J was trimmed by 6 bases and V by 9 bases; bases with no gene match: 14. The length of the CDR3 is 15 residues. CDR1 and CDR2 from the germline V gene are SGHRS and YFSETQ.

This clone appeared a single time. V usage is TRBV6-6 and J usage is TRBJ1-5; D call uncertain. Trimming removed 6 bases from V and 6 bases from J, with 12 bases in between. Germline CDR1 MNHNY, CDR2 SVGAGI (reference sequence). This CDR3 has 13 amino acids. DNA for the CDR3: TGTGCCAGCAGCCCGAGCAATCCTCAGCCCCAGCATTTT. Its translation is CASSPSNPQPQHF.

The genes are TRBV2 and TRBJ1-5; 8 bases agree with TRBD1. V was clipped by 1 base and J by 7 bases; unmatched bases: 3. This CDR3 has 14 amino acids. Germline CDR1 and CDR2: SNHLY and FYNNEI. In DNA form, the CDR3 reads TGTGCCAGCAGTGAAGGGACAGGGATCCAGCCCCAGCATTTT. It encodes CASSEGTGIQPQHF. The entire variable domain, with the rest obtained from reference TRBV2 and TRBJ1-5, is as follows: EPEVTQTPSHQVTQMGQEVILRCVPISNHLYFYWYRQILGQKVEFLVSFYNNEISEKSEIFDDQFSVERPDGSNFTLKIRSTKLEDSAMYFCASSEGTGIQPQHFGDGTRLSIL.

The chain couples TRBV14 to TRBJ2-7; tentative D call: TRBD1 (6 bases). The CDR3 runs 12 residues. From germline, CDR1 is SGHDN and CDR2 FVKESK. Trimming pared 6 bases from V and 6 bases from J, leaving 12 bases between. The CDR3 sequence: CASSRGHLEQYF. The CDR3 coding sequence is TGTGCCAGCAGTCGGGGACACCTCGAGCAGTACTTC. Using reference TRBV14 and TRBJ2-7 for the parts outside the CDR3, the full variable domain is EAGVTQFPSHSVIEKGQTVTLRCDPISGHDNLYWYRRVMGKEIKFLLHFVKESKQDESGMPNNRFLAERTGGTYSTLKVQPAELEDSGVYFCASSRGHLEQYFGPGTRLTVT.

The genes are TRBV10-3 and TRBJ2-3; perhaps TRBD2 as D (6 bases). Germline values: CDR1 ENHRY, CDR2 SYGVKD. The CDR3 spans 13 residues. The germline V and J ends were trimmed by 4 bases and 11 bases, with 16 bases remaining between them. The CDR3 loop reads CAISGVLGGGQYF. The CDR3 nucleotides read TGTGCCATCAGTGGGGTACTGGGGGGTGGGCAGTATTTT.

The chain links TRBV5-1 to TRBJ2-1; tentative D call: TRBD2 (6 bases). The CDR3 has 15 amino acids. Germline loops: CDR1 SGHRS, CDR2 YFSETQ. The V gene lost 5 bases and the J gene lost 1 base, with 13 bases spanning the gap. CDR3 DNA sequence: TGCGCCAGCAGACTGGGCGGGGTATCCTACAATGAGCAGTTCTTC. Translating gives CASRLGGVSYNEQFF.

This clone was recorded only once. The J gene is TRBJ1-6, the V gene TRBV4-2, with unresolved D. CDR1 and CDR2 from the germline V gene are LGHNA and YNFKEQ. With 1 base removed from V and 11 bases from J, the gap between germline ends came to 9 bases. This CDR3 is 13 amino acids long. The CDR3 nucleotides read TGTGCCAGCAGCCAAGGGCAGGATCCACCCCTCCACTTT. Its protein is CASSQGQDPPLHF.

The chain combines TRBV5-1 with TRBJ2-1, with TRBD2 identical over 10 bases. V shed 6 bases and J 5 bases; nucleotides not matched to a gene: 5. This CDR3 region has 14 residues. Germline lookup yields CDR1 SGHRS and CDR2 YFSETQ. The CDR3 here is CASTSGGVDNEQFF. The CDR3 DNA reads as TGCGCCAGCACCAGCGGGGGGGTAGACAATGAGCAGTTCTTC.

The chain combines TRBV10-3 with TRBJ1-3, with TRBD1 identical over 9 bases. V shed 7 bases and J 0 bases; nucleotides not matched to a gene: 13. The CDR3 has 18 amino acids. The germline V gene encodes CDR1 ENHRY and CDR2 SYGVKD. The CDR3 is CAIKPGQGTWISGNTIYF. Here the CDR3 DNA reads TGTGCCATCAAACCGGGACAGGGTACGTGGATCTCTGGAAACACCATATATTTT.

J is TRBJ2-1 and V is TRBV27; 9 bases fit TRBD2. This CDR3 spans 19 amino acids. Germline V CDR1 and CDR2: MNHEY, SMNVEV (reference sequence). The ends lost 6 bases at V and 8 bases at J; junction bases unmatched: 23. CDR3 sequence reads: CASSLIPPRASGVRDEQFF. CDR3 bases: TGTGCCAGCAGCCTTATCCCCCCCCGGGCTAGCGGGGTCAGGGATGAGCAGTTCTTC.

The table lists this clone with a count of one. The chain has TRBV19 and TRBJ2-1, with D perhaps TRBD2 (5 bases). The length of the CDR3 is 14 residues. V shed 10 bases and J shed 5 bases, with 18 bases lying between them. The V gene's germline CDR1 is LNHDA and CDR2 SQIVND (reference sequence). The CDR3 region is CATHSGNIHNEQFF. CDR3 DNA: TGTGCCACACACTCCGGGAACATCCACAATGAGCAGTTCTTC.

This sequence joins TRBV7-3 and TRBJ2-3; a possible D gene is TRBD2 (7 bases). V was pared by 5 bases and J by 4 bases, with 19 bases between. Germline V gives CDR1 SGHTA, CDR2 FQGTGA. The CDR3 consists of 16 residues. For the CDR3, the DNA is TGTGCCAGCAGCCCCCTCGAGGGGGGGCCGGCAGATACGCAGTATTTT. Its protein product is CASSPLEGGPADTQYF.

This chain joins TRBV7-9 and TRBJ2-2; 9 bases match TRBD1. V lost 3 bases and J lost 1; bases outside the gene matches: 3. Germline V lookup: CDR1 SEHNR, CDR2 FQNEAQ (reference sequence). This CDR3 comprises 16 residues. CDR3 region: CASSFTGGRNTGELFF. DNA for the CDR3: TGTGCCAGCAGCTTTACAGGGGGCAGGAACACCGGGGAGCTGTTTTTT.

V gene TRBV6-6 combines with J gene TRBJ1-3; D is possibly TRBD1 (6 bases). Per the germline V gene, CDR1 is MNHNY and CDR2 is SVGAGI (reference sequence). This CDR3 is built from 16 residues. Between the trimmed V and J ends, which lost 7 bases and 4 bases, there was a span of 20 bases. CDR3 protein: CASKGYREWGGNTIYF. The CDR3 bases are TGTGCCAGCAAGGGGTACAGGGAATGGGGGGGAAACACCATATATTTT.

The gene calls are TRBV10-3 and TRBJ2-2; weak D call: TRBD1 (6 bases). The germline V and J ends were trimmed by 6 bases and 1 base, with 9 bases remaining between them. The germline V gene has CDR1 ENHRY and CDR2 SYGVKD. This CDR3 spans 14 amino acids. The CDR3 DNA sequence: TGTGCCATCAGATTCAGGGGGAACACCGGGGAGCTGTTTTTT. Translating it yields CAIRFRGNTGELFF.

This chain links TRBV2 with TRBJ2-5; D is unclear. V dropped 4 bases and J dropped 2 bases, with 5 bases sitting between them. The CDR3 runs to 12 residues. CDR1 is SNHLY, CDR2 FYNNEI, per germline. CDR3 loop: CASSGVQETQYF. The DNA for the CDR3 is TGTGCCAGCAGTGGAGTTCAAGAGACCCAGTACTTC.

The CDR3 protein is CASSLAQVGGQETQYF. DNA of the CDR3: TGCGCCAGCAGCTTGGCCCAGGTGGGGGGACAAGAGACCCAGTACTTC. The chain couples TRBV5-1 to TRBJ2-5; tentatively, D is TRBD2 (6 bases). The CDR3 totals 16 residues. V was pared by 0 bases and J by 2 bases, with 14 bases between. Germline assignment: CDR1 SGHRS and CDR2 YFSETQ.

The chain has TRBV18 and TRBJ1-2; 7 bases match TRBD1. J lost 3 bases, V lost 4 bases, and 2 bases had no gene match. Germline-derived CDR1 and CDR2 are KGHSH and LQKENI. The CDR3 is 13 residues long. CDR3 protein: CASSRTGDYGYTF. For the CDR3, the DNA is TGTGCCAGCTCACGGACAGGCGACTATGGCTACACCTTC.

This chain links TRBV7-8 with TRBJ2-3; D gene ambiguous. This CDR3 comprises 14 residues. The germline gives CDR1 SGHVS, CDR2 FQNEAQ. The V end was cut by 5 bases, the J end by 5 bases, with 14 bases between. The CDR3 bases are TGTGCCAGCAGCCCGAGGCCCTTGGGAGATACGCAGTATTTT. As protein: CASSPRPLGDTQYF.

The chain couples TRBV18 to TRBJ1-4; 9 positions match TRBD1. CDR3 length equals 17 residues. The germline gives CDR1 KGHSH, CDR2 LQKENI. With 6 bases clipped from V and 2 bases from J, the junction kept 10 bases outside the gene matches. The CDR3 coding sequence is TGTGCCAGCTCCCAAGGGACAGGGCCGGCGACTAATGAAAAACTGTTTTTT. This sequence encodes CASSQGTGPATNEKLFF.

The V and J genes are TRBV11-2 and TRBJ1-3; D is undetermined. CDR3 length: 16 residues. Germline V lookup: CDR1 SGHAT, CDR2 FQNNGV. The germline V and J ends were trimmed by 4 bases and 8 bases, with 21 bases remaining between them. The CDR3 is CASSSPDGNWRDTIYF. In nucleotides, the CDR3 is TGTGCCAGCAGCTCCCCGGACGGAAACTGGCGGGACACCATATATTTT.

The chain carries TRBV7-2 and TRBJ2-1; 8 bases are shared with TRBD2. V shed 3 bases, J shed 1 base, and the junction held 2 bases outside the gene matches. The CDR3 covers 15 residues. The germline CDR1 and CDR2 sequences are SGHTA and FQGNSA. This CDR3 is CASSFGGGSYNEQFF. The CDR3 DNA sequence: TGTGCCAGCAGCTTCGGGGGGGGGTCCTACAATGAGCAGTTCTTC.

The chain has TRBV7-9 and TRBJ2-3; D may be TRBD1 (5 bases). CDR1 is SEHNR and CDR2 is FQNEAQ in the germline V gene (reference sequence). V dropped 3 bases and J dropped 2 bases, with 18 bases sitting between them. The CDR3 is 17 residues long. The CDR3 region has the DNA TGTGCCAGCAGCTTCCAACGGCTCTTGGGGCACACAGATACGCAGTATTTT. Amino acids: CASSFQRLLGHTDTQYF.

The V call is TRBV28, the J call TRBJ2-5; D is perhaps TRBD1 (5 bases). From germline, CDR1 is MDHEN and CDR2 SYDVKM. There are 17 residues in the CDR3. V lost 6 bases, J lost 0 bases, and 20 bases lay in between. CDR3 residues: CASRYKVATDHQETQYF. CDR3 DNA: TGTGCCAGCAGATATAAGGTCGCGACAGACCACCAAGAGACCCAGTACTTC.

This clone was seen more than once but under ten times. The chain joins TRBV18 to TRBJ1-3; a possible D gene is TRBD1 (5 bases). The V gene's germline CDR1 is KGHSH and CDR2 LQKENI. V was pared by 0 bases and J by 0 bases, with 9 bases between. The CDR3 loop spans 16 amino acids. CDR3 bases: TGTGCCAGCTCACCACCTAGGGGCCCCTCTGGAAACACCATATATTTT. This codes for CASSPPRGPSGNTIYF. The full variable domain, its missing parts supplied by reference TRBV18 and TRBJ1-3, is NAGVMQNPRHLVRRRGQEARLRCSPMKGHSHVYWYRQLPEEGLKFMVYLQKENIIDESGMPKERFSAEFPKEGPSILRIQQVVRGDSAAYFCASSPPRGPSGNTIYFGEGSWLTVV.

The chain links TRBV2 to TRBJ2-5, with 7 bases that match TRBD1. CDR1 is SNHLY and CDR2 is FYNNEI in the germline V gene. J lost 4 bases, V lost 6 bases, and 8 bases had no gene match. The CDR3 totals 14 residues. DNA for the CDR3: TGTGCCAGCAGGGCTACAGGGGTATTAGAGACCCAGTACTTC. Residues: CASRATGVLETQYF. Combining the CDR3 with reference TRBV2 and TRBJ2-5 gives the whole variable domain EPEVTQTPSHQVTQMGQEVILRCVPISNHLYFYWYRQILGQKVEFLVSFYNNEISEKSEIFDDQFSVERPDGSNFTLKIRSTKLEDSAMYFCASRATGVLETQYFGPGTRLLVL.

The chain combines TRBV20-1 with TRBJ1-1; the match to TRBD1 covers 8 bases. Germline V gives CDR1 DFQATT, CDR2 SNEGSKA (reference sequence). The CDR3 has 11 residues. J was trimmed by 10 bases and V by 5 bases; bases with no gene match: 6. The CDR3 reads CSAPIDRGAFF. The DNA of the CDR3 is TGCAGTGCTCCGATAGACAGGGGAGCTTTCTTT.

This clone was seen a single time. V is TRBV6-6 and J is TRBJ2-7; D remains unclear. The V end lost 0 bases, the J end lost 0 bases, and 9 bases lay between the germline ends. CDR1 is MNHNY, CDR2 SVGAGI, per germline (reference sequence). The CDR3 has 15 residues. The CDR3 DNA reads TGTGCCAGCAGTTACTCGAATCCAGGCTCCTACGAGCAGTACTTC. It encodes CASSYSNPGSYEQYF.

V and J are TRBV6-5 and TRBJ1-6; D may be TRBD1 (5 bases). The germline gives CDR1 MNHEY, CDR2 SVGAGI. V was clipped by 6 bases and J by 6 bases, with 12 bases between them. The CDR3 has 14 residues. The CDR3 nucleotides read TGTGCCAGCAGCGGGGGAGGGGTTAATTCACCCCTCCACTTT. This codes for CASSGGGVNSPLHF.